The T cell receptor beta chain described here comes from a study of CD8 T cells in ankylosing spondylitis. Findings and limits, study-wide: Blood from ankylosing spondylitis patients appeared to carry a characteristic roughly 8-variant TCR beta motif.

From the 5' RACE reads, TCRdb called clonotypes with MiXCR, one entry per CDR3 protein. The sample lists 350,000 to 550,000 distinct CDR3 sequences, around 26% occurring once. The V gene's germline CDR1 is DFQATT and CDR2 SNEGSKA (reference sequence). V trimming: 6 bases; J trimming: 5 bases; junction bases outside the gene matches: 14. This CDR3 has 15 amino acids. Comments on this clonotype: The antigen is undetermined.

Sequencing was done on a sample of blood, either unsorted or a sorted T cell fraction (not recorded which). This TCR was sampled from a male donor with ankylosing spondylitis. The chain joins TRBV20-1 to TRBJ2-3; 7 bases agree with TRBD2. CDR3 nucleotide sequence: TGCAGTGCGCAAACGCCCAGCGGGAAAGGAGATACGCAGTATTTT. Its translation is CSAQTPSGKGDTQYF.